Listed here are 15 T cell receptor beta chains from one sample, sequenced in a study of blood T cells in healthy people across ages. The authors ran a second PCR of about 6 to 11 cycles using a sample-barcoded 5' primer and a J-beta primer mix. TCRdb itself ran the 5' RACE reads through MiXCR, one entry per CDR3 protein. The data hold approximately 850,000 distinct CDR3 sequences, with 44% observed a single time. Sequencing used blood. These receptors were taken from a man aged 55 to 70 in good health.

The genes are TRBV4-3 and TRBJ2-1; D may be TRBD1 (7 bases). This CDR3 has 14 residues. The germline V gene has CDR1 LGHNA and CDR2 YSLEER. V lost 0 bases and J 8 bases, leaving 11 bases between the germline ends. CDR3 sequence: CASSQDGRGDEQFF. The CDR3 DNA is TGCGCCAGCAGCCAAGATGGCAGGGGGGATGAGCAGTTCTTC.

CDR3 residues: CASRNRERGGQETQYF. CDR3 DNA: TGTGCCAGCAGAAATCGGGAGCGGGGGGGCCAAGAGACCCAGTACTTC. The chain uses TRBV27 and TRBJ2-5; TRBD2 agrees at 10 bases. Germline values: CDR1 MNHEY, CDR2 SMNVEV (reference sequence). After removal of 6 bases from V and 1 base from J, the junction contained 8 bases not matched to a gene. CDR3 size: 16 residues.

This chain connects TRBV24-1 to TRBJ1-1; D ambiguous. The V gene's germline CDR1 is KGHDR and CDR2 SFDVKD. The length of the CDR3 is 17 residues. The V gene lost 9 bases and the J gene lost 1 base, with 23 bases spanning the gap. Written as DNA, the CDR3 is TGTGCCACCTCATTCCCGGGGAACACAGTTACGAACACTGAAGCTTTCTTT. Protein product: CATSFPGNTVTNTEAFF.

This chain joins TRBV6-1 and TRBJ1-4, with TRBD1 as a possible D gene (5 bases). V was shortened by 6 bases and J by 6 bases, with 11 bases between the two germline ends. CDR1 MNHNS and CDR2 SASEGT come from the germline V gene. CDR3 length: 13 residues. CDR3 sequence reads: CASRLGTDEKLFF. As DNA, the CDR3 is TGTGCCAGCAGACTTGGGACGGATGAAAAACTGTTTTTT.

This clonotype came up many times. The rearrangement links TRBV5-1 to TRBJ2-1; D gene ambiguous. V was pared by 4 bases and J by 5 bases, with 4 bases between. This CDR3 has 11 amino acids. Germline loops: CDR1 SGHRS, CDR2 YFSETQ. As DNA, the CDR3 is TGCGCCAGCAGCGATCACAATGAGCAGTTCTTC. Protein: CASSDHNEQFF.

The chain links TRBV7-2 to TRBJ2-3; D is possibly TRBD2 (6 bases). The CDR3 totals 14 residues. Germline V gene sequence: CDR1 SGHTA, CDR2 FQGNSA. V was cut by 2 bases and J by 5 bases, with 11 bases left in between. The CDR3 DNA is TGTGCCAGCAGCTTAAGGCGGGGAGGAGATACGCAGTATTTT. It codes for CASSLRRGGDTQYF.

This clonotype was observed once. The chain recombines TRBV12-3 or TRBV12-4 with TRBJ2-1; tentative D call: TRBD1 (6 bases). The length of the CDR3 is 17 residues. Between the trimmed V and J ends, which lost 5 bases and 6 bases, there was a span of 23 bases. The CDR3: CASSPREGTWRSNEQFF. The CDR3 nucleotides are TGTGCCAGCAGTCCTAGAGAGGGGACATGGCGCAGCAATGAGCAGTTCTTC.

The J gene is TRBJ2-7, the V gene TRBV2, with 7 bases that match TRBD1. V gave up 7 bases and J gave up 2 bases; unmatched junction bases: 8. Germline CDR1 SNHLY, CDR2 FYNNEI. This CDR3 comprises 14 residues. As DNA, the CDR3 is TGTGCCAGCACCCCGGTAGGGGGCCCCTACGAGCAGTACTTC. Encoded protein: CASTPVGGPYEQYF.

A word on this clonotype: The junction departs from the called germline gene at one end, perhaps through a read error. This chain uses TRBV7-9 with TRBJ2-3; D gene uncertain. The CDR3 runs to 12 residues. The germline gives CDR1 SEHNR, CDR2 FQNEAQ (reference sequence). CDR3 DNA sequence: TGTGCCAGCAGCTTAGATCGAGATCCGCAGTATTTT. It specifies CASSLDRDPQYF.

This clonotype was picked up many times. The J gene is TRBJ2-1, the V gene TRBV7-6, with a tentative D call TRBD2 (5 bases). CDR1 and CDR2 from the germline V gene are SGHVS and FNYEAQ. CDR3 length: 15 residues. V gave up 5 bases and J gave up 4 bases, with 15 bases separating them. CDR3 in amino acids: CASSPASPQYNEQFF. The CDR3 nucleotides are TGTGCCAGCAGCCCTGCTAGCCCCCAATACAATGAGCAGTTCTTC.

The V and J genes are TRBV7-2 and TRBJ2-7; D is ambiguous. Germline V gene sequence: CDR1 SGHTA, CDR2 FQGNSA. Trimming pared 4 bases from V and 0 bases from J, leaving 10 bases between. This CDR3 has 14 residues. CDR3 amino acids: CASSSYGYSYEQYF. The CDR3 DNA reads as TGTGCCAGCAGCTCCTATGGGTACTCCTACGAGCAGTACTTC.

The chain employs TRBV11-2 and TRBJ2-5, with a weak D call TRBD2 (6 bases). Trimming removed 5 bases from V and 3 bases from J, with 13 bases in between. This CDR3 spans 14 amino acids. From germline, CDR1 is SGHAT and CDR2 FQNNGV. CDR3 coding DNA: TGTGCCAGCAGCATGTATCCGGGGGAAGAGACCCAGTACTTC. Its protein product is CASSMYPGEETQYF.

The CDR3 here is CASSHTGGRTSGGSSTDTQYF. The CDR3 DNA sequence: TGCGCCAGCAGCCACACAGGGGGCCGGACTAGCGGGGGCTCTAGCACAGATACGCAGTATTTT. The chain combines TRBV4-3 with TRBJ2-3, with 13 bases that match TRBD2. Germline trimming cut 3 bases from V and 0 bases from J; bases unmatched to any gene: 15. Germline values: CDR1 LGHNA, CDR2 YSLEER. The CDR3 consists of 21 residues.

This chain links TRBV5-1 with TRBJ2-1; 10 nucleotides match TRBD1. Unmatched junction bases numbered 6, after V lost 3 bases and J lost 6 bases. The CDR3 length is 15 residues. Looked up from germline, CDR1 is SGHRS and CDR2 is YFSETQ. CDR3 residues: CASSSTGGQSNEQFF. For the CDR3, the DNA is TGCGCCAGCAGCTCGACAGGGGGCCAGTCCAATGAGCAGTTCTTC.

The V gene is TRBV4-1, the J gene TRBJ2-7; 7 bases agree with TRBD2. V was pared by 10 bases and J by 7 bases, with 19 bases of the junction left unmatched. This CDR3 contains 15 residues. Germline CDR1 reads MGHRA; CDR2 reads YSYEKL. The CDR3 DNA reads TGCGCCACCGCTCCGCGGGGGTTAGCCTACAATGAGCAGTACTTC. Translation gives CATAPRGLAYNEQYF.